This TCR beta chain was identified during a study of blood T cells in healthy people across ages. This clonotype was seen a handful of times. Each donor had around 9.2 milliliters of peripheral blood drawn. Total RNA, at least 5.5 micrograms per sample, came from PBMCs. The authors ran a second PCR of roughly 6 to 11 cycles using a sample-barcoded 5' primer and a J-beta primer mix. Each cDNA molecule carried a tag from a template-switch adaptor that contained 12 random nucleotides. Each CDR3 protein gets one entry after TCRdb re-called the 5' RACE reads with MiXCR. The sample holds just under 550,000 distinct CDR3 sequences, around 24% seen once. This same sample was also part of a study on T cells of mothers and their children. That paper adds: Second-round PCR products received sample barcodes and 2-4 random nucleotides from the M1S primer.

Sequenced sample: blood. This TCR was sampled from a boy aged 10-17 years in good health.

CDR3 sequence: CASSLNTGFGLTDTQYF. In nucleotides, the CDR3 is TGTGCCAGCAGCTTAAATACAGGGTTTGGACTTACAGATACGCAGTATTTT. The chain employs TRBV7-9 and TRBJ2-3; D is possibly TRBD1 (6 bases). CDR1 is SEHNR and CDR2 is FQNEAQ in the germline V gene (reference sequence). V was cut by 2 bases and J by 3 bases, with 18 bases left in between. The CDR3 spans 17 residues.